What follows describes a single T cell receptor (beta chain). Its cognate antigen is unknown. Germline V gene sequence: CDR1 KGHSH, CDR2 LQKENI. V was shortened by 4 bases and J by 0 bases, with 12 bases between the two germline ends. CDR3 length equals 15 residues. The sample is drawn from a study of OX40 agonist ivuxolimab in advanced cancers. Study information: Partial responses were recorded for three patients, including one with hepatocellular carcinoma and two with cutaneous melanoma. Whole-study findings and limits: Which antigen the expanded peripheral T cells recognized is unknown.

Sequencing used immunoSEQ multiplex PCR; TCRdb keeps in-frame clones, though not all of them. Of tens of thousands of clones in the sample, 82% are singletons; the top ten hold 0.42%. The rearrangement uses TRBV18 and TRBJ1-2; D gene unclear. This sequence originates from an adult with an advanced solid tumor such as melanoma, head and neck, liver or kidney cancer. Specimen: CD4+ or CD8+ T cells sorted from blood, collected in a trial of the OX40 agonist ivuxolimab. The CDR3 is CASSLTDSANYGYTF. CDR3 coding DNA: TGTGCCAGCTCACTAACGGACTCAGCTAACTATGGCTACACCTTC.